Each of the 25 T cell receptor beta chains below was sequenced from the same sample in a study of PD-1 blockade in mismatch repair-deficient tumors. Libraries were prepared by immunoSEQ multiplex PCR; TCRdb keeps only in-frame clonotypes and omits some of them. The repertoire holds about 16,000 clones, with roughly 84% as singletons. Here the sequenced sample was PBMCs, taken before pembrolizumab treatment. These receptor sequences come from an adult with mismatch repair-deficient cancer.

The V gene is TRBV14, the J gene TRBJ2-5, with TRBD2 as a possible D gene (6 bases). The CDR3 has 13 amino acids. V shed 1 base and J shed 4 bases, with 7 bases lying between them. Germline loops: CDR1 SGHDN, CDR2 FVKESK. CDR3 DNA: TGTGCCAGCAGCCAAGTACTAGCAGAGACCCAGTACTTC. It specifies CASSQVLAETQYF.

The V and J genes are TRBV4-3 and TRBJ2-1; 11 bases fit TRBD2. This CDR3 has 17 residues. V lost 3 bases to trimming and J lost 4 bases; unmatched junction nucleotides: 8. Germline V gene sequence: CDR1 LGHNA, CDR2 YSLEER. CDR3 coding DNA: TGCGCCAGCAGCCACCCCGCGGGACTAGCGGATTACAATGAGCAGTTCTTC. It is translated as CASSHPAGLADYNEQFF.

The genes are TRBV6-1 and TRBJ2-3, with 8 bases matching TRBD2. Germline CDR1 and CDR2: MNHNS and SASEGT. CDR3 length: 15 residues. V lost 3 bases and J lost 3; bases outside the gene matches: 5. The CDR3: CASSDGSGSTDTQYF. The DNA for the CDR3 is TGTGCCAGCAGTGACGGGAGCGGGAGTACAGATACGCAGTATTTT.

V and J are TRBV2 and TRBJ1-2, with 10 bases matching TRBD1. After removal of 4 bases from V and 7 bases from J, the junction contained 9 bases not matched to a gene. Germline lookup yields CDR1 SNHLY and CDR2 FYNNEI. This CDR3 contains 15 residues. CDR3 loop: CASSARQGALSGYTF. In DNA form, the CDR3 reads TGTGCCAGCAGTGCCCGACAGGGGGCGCTCAGTGGCTACACCTTC.

The chain uses TRBV6-4 and TRBJ2-7; 7 nucleotides match TRBD1. The CDR3 is 16 residues long. Trimming removed 7 bases from V and 3 bases from J; junction bases left unmatched: 15. CDR1 is MRHNA and CDR2 is SNTAGT in the germline V gene. CDR3 sequence: CASTPDREGKYYEQYF. The CDR3 DNA follows: TGTGCCAGCACCCCAGACAGGGAAGGGAAGTACTACGAGCAGTACTTC.

The rearrangement uses TRBV2 and TRBJ2-7; 8 positions agree with TRBD1. The CDR3 covers 16 residues. Germline V gene data show CDR1 as SNHLY and CDR2 as FYNNEI. V shed 4 bases and J 1 base; nucleotides not matched to a gene: 9. CDR3 bases: TGTGCCAGCAGTGCGAGGACAGGGAAGGGGTCCTACGAGCAGTACTTC. Translating it yields CASSARTGKGSYEQYF.

The count of this clone is one. V and J are TRBV19 and TRBJ2-5; 8 bases match TRBD2. V dropped 4 bases and J dropped 5; count of bases not matched to a gene: 9. Germline values: CDR1 LNHDA, CDR2 SQIVND (reference sequence). The CDR3 is made up of 15 amino acids. CDR3 DNA sequence: TGTGCCAGTAGTACTAGTCGGGAGGGCCGTGAGACCCAGTACTTC. Its protein is CASSTSREGRETQYF.

This clone has just a few counts. The rearrangement uses TRBV19 and TRBJ2-5; 9 positions agree with TRBD2. Trimming removed 4 bases from V and 5 bases from J; junction bases left unmatched: 29. Germline loops: CDR1 LNHDA, CDR2 SQIVND (reference sequence). This CDR3 has 22 residues. CDR3 coding DNA: TGTGCCAGTAGTAACCCCTTGCGGAAGCGGGAGGACACCCGGGGCAGTATGGAGACCCAGTACTTC. It yields the protein CASSNPLRKREDTRGSMETQYF.

The V gene is TRBV9, the J gene TRBJ2-7; 8 bases agree with TRBD2. V dropped 0 bases and J dropped 2; count of bases not matched to a gene: 7. This CDR3 region has 16 residues. Germline V gene data show CDR1 as SGDLS and CDR2 as YYNGEE. CDR3 DNA sequence: TGTGCCAGCAGCGTAGCGCGGGAGGTCCCAACCTACGAGCAGTACTTC. It encodes CASSVAREVPTYEQYF.

V usage is TRBV27 and J usage is TRBJ2-1, with TRBD1 identical over 7 bases. Per germline, CDR1 MNHEY and CDR2 SMNVEV (reference sequence). There are 15 residues in the CDR3. The V gene end was trimmed by 6 bases and the J gene end by 8 bases; junction bases not matched to a gene: 13. CDR3 protein: CASRPAYRGLHEQFF. CDR3 DNA sequence: TGTGCCAGCAGACCAGCCTACAGGGGATTGCATGAGCAGTTCTTC.

The chain couples TRBV9 to TRBJ1-2; the match to TRBD1 covers 7 bases. CDR3 length: 15 amino acids. With 4 bases clipped from V and 4 bases from J, the junction kept 10 bases outside the gene matches. Germline values: CDR1 SGDLS, CDR2 YYNGEE. CDR3 sequence reads: CASSTRTGLIYGYTF. The CDR3 nucleotides read TGTGCCAGCAGCACGCGGACAGGTTTGATCTATGGCTACACCTTC.

This clone was seen only once. The chain links TRBV29-1 to TRBJ2-5; no clear D gene. This CDR3 comprises 12 residues. The V gene's germline CDR1 is SQVTM and CDR2 ANQGSEA. V shed 4 bases and J shed 7 bases, with 13 bases lying between them. In DNA, the CDR3 is TGCAGCGTTGTGGTGGGGTGGGGGACCCAGTACTTC. Translating it yields CSVVVGWGTQYF.

The CDR3 reads CASSVMGQNTEAFF. In DNA, the CDR3 is TGTGCCAGCAGCGTAATGGGGCAGAACACTGAAGCTTTCTTT. The chain combines TRBV9 with TRBJ1-1; TRBD1 is a possible D gene (5 bases). CDR1 and CDR2 (germline): SGDLS, YYNGEE. V dropped 1 base and J dropped 1 base, with 8 bases sitting between them. This CDR3 region has 14 residues.

The chain carries TRBV18 and TRBJ2-1; 14 bases are shared with TRBD2. CDR1 KGHSH and CDR2 LQKENI come from the germline V gene. CDR3 length equals 16 residues. After removal of 6 bases from V and 9 bases from J, the junction contained 10 bases not matched to a gene. The CDR3 is CASSPTGTSGSGEQFF. DNA for the CDR3: TGTGCCAGCTCCCCGACCGGGACTAGCGGGAGCGGTGAGCAGTTCTTC.

The J gene is TRBJ2-7, the V gene TRBV6-4; TRBD2 agrees at 13 bases. The germline gives CDR1 MRHNA, CDR2 SNTAGT. The V gene end was trimmed by 8 bases and the J gene end by 7 bases; junction bases not matched to a gene: 5. The length of the CDR3 is 13 residues. The CDR3: CASGLAGAVEQYF. The CDR3 region has the DNA TGTGCCAGCGGACTAGCGGGAGCGGTGGAGCAGTACTTC.

The chain recombines TRBV7-9 with TRBJ1-1, with D unclear. Germline values: CDR1 SEHNR, CDR2 FQNEAQ (reference sequence). This CDR3 is 11 amino acids long. V was cut by 5 bases and J by 7 bases, with 8 bases left in between. CDR3 in amino acids: CASSPWDEAFF. The CDR3 DNA reads TGTGCCAGCAGCCCATGGGATGAAGCTTTCTTT.

This clone was picked up a small number of times. The chain joins TRBV29-1 to TRBJ1-1; 8 positions match TRBD1. Germline V gene lookup returns CDR1 SQVTM and CDR2 ANQGSEA. Losses at the gene ends were 2 bases for V and 4 bases for J; bases not matched to a gene: 0. This CDR3 has 12 residues. CDR3 region: CSVEQGATEAFF. In DNA form, the CDR3 reads TGCAGCGTTGAACAGGGGGCCACTGAAGCTTTCTTT.

This clone was observed once. This chain connects TRBV21-1 to TRBJ2-3; the tabulated D call, TRBD2, remains unverified against the DNA. TRBV21-1 is a documented pseudogene. The CDR3 runs to 20 residues. DNA for the CDR3: TGTGCCAGCGACACTCAGCGTCCTAAAGCGGGAGCCCCCGGGACAGATACGCAGTATTTT. Translation gives CASDTQRPKAGAPGTDTQYF.

This chain joins TRBV20-1 and TRBJ2-3; D ambiguous. The CDR3 is made up of 11 amino acids. V lost 3 bases to trimming and J lost 6 bases, with 7 bases between them. Germline V gene data show CDR1 as DFQATT and CDR2 as SNEGSKA (reference sequence). CDR3 in DNA: TGCAGTGCTAGGGTCGGTGATACGCAGTATTTT. Amino acids: CSARVGDTQYF.

This clone was recorded only once. The V gene is TRBV27, the J gene TRBJ2-7; D might be TRBD1 or TRBD2, each matching 5 bases. V was clipped by 2 bases and J by 0 bases, with 8 bases between them. Germline CDR1 is MNHEY and CDR2 is SMNVEV (reference sequence). CDR3 length equals 14 residues. CDR3 amino acids: CASSLKGTSYEQYF. CDR3 DNA sequence: TGTGCCAGCAGTTTAAAGGGGACCTCCTACGAGCAGTACTTC.

The chain uses TRBV29-1 and TRBJ1-3; D uncertain. The germline gives CDR1 SQVTM, CDR2 ANQGSEA. The CDR3 has 15 amino acids. V lost 6 bases, J lost 0 bases, and 15 bases lay in between. CDR3 sequence reads: CSVMRDGSSGNTIYF. DNA of the CDR3: TGCAGCGTGATGCGAGACGGTAGCTCTGGAAACACCATATATTTT.

V and J are TRBV5-4 and TRBJ1-1, with D maybe TRBD1 (5 bases). Trimming pared 2 bases from V and 3 bases from J, leaving 11 bases between. The CDR3 covers 14 residues. From germline, CDR1 is SGHNT and CDR2 YYREEE (reference sequence). The CDR3 region has the DNA TGTGCCAGCAGCTTATGGGGGGAGGACACTGAAGCTTTCTTT. It codes for CASSLWGEDTEAFF.

This chain links TRBV6-6 with TRBJ1-5; D is ambiguous. Trimming took off 2 bases at V and 6 bases at J, with 14 bases between the two ends. The CDR3 has 15 amino acids. Germline CDR1 MNHNY, CDR2 SVGAGI (reference sequence). The CDR3 DNA sequence: TGTGCCAGCAGTTACGTTAGGGCCCGGAGTCAGCCCCAGCATTTT. Translated, it gives CASSYVRARSQPQHF.

The chain recombines TRBV4-1 with TRBJ2-6; possible D gene TRBD1, 5 bases. Germline V gene data show CDR1 as MGHRA and CDR2 as YSYEKL. This CDR3 is built from 20 residues. With 3 bases removed from V and 0 bases from J, the gap between germline ends came to 21 bases. The CDR3 is CASSQDPYLGASSGANVLTF. The CDR3 DNA reads TGCGCCAGCAGCCAGGACCCATATCTTGGGGCTAGCTCTGGGGCCAACGTCCTGACTTTC.

The genes are TRBV29-1 and TRBJ1-1; tentative D call: TRBD1 (5 bases). Germline values: CDR1 SQVTM, CDR2 ANQGSEA. The CDR3 extends over 14 amino acids. Trimming took off 3 bases at V and 1 base at J, with 12 bases between the two ends. CDR3: CSVEGGGRNTEAFF. CDR3 nucleotide sequence: TGCAGCGTTGAGGGGGGGGGAAGGAACACTGAAGCTTTCTTT.